The source of this T cell receptor beta chain is a study of blood T cell repertoires in COVID-19. Study in general: T cells, B-cell-depleted T cells, or PBMCs supplied cDNA or gDNA.

The V segment lost 2 bases and the J segment 4 bases; nucleotides outside the gene matches: 2. There are 13 residues in the CDR3. Germline values: CDR1 SGDLS, CDR2 YYNGEE. This clone is a singleton in its sample. Everyone who took part was about 18 to 90 years old, and they came from 24 US areas. Each exposed participant met a COVID-19 case in the 2 weeks preceding study entry. Sequenced by immunoSEQ multiplex PCR; TCRdb stores in-frame clones only, minus some. The sample holds about 280,000 clones, around 83% seen once. The chain is built from TRBV9 and TRBJ1-1, with 7 bases identical to TRBD1. The sequencing sample was made of PBMCs or T cells enriched from blood (not recorded which). The clonotype originates from a man aged 35 to 55 who had been exposed to COVID-19. The CDR3 protein is CASSVTGATEAFF. The DNA of the CDR3 is TGTGCCAGCAGCGTCACAGGGGCCACTGAAGCTTTCTTT.